The 20 T cell receptor beta chains given below trace back to one sample, sequenced in a study of T-cell reconstitution after alpha-beta-depleted transplantation in children. A TCRbeta library incorporating unique molecular identifiers was prepared. MiXCR was run by TCRdb on the PCR reads, yielding one entry per CDR3 protein. The data hold 750,000 to 950,000 distinct CDR3 sequences, with approximately 15% observed a single time. Sequencing used PBMCs, mostly from graft donor cells, obtained 360 days after TCRalphabeta/CD19-depleted stem cell transplant. Every receptor here comes from a male patient between 10 and 17 years old who had a stem cell transplant for acute lymphoblastic leukemia, so the T cells may come from the graft donor.

This clonotype was seen only a few times. This sequence joins TRBV27 and TRBJ2-7; TRBD2 agrees at 9 bases. From germline, CDR1 is MNHEY and CDR2 SMNVEV (reference sequence). CDR3 length equals 17 residues. The V gene end was trimmed by 0 bases and the J gene end by 5 bases; junction bases not matched to a gene: 11. This chain's CDR3 is CASSLSGPGLALDEQYF. The DNA of the CDR3 is TGTGCCAGCAGTTTATCGGGGCCGGGACTAGCCTTAGACGAGCAGTACTTC.

This clonotype was picked up many times. The chain links TRBV5-1 to TRBJ2-5, with a weak D call TRBD1 (6 bases). This CDR3 region has 13 residues. Germline loops: CDR1 SGHRS, CDR2 YFSETQ. Between the trimmed V and J ends, which lost 0 bases and 5 bases, there was a span of 8 bases. This CDR3 is CASSLVRGETQYF. CDR3 DNA: TGCGCCAGCAGCTTGGTTAGGGGGGAGACCCAGTACTTC.

This clonotype came up a few times. This chain joins TRBV15 and TRBJ1-1; D possibly corresponds to TRBD1 (5 bases). Germline CDR1 reads LNHNV; CDR2 reads YYDKDF (reference sequence). Trimming left V 3 bases short and J 3 bases short, with 14 bases between. The CDR3 runs to 15 residues. The CDR3 loop reads CATSSPTAFHTEAFF. In nucleotides, the CDR3 is TGTGCCACCAGCAGCCCGACAGCCTTTCACACTGAAGCTTTCTTT.

This clonotype was detected many times. This chain links TRBV5-1 with TRBJ2-1, with no clear D. V shed 6 bases and J shed 5 bases, with 18 bases lying between them. CDR3 length equals 15 residues. CDR1 and CDR2 (germline): SGHRS, YFSETQ. CDR3 residues: CASMLFNSPNNEQFF. The CDR3 bases are TGCGCCAGCATGTTGTTTAACAGCCCGAACAATGAGCAGTTCTTC. The full variable domain, its missing parts supplied by reference TRBV5-1 and TRBJ2-1, is KAGVTQTPRYLIKTRGQQVTLSCSPISGHRSVSWYQQTPGQGLQFLFEYFSETQRNKGNFPGRFSGRQFSNSRSEMNVSTLELGDSALYLCASMLFNSPNNEQFFGPGTRLTVL.

This clonotype was counted ten times or more. The chain uses TRBV6-2 or TRBV6-3 and TRBJ2-3, with TRBD2 matching 7 bases. CDR1 is MNHEY, CDR2 SVGEGT, per germline. Trimming cost V 4 bases and J 0 bases; bases outside gene matches: 1. The CDR3 is 14 residues long. The CDR3 nucleotides read TGTGCCAGCAGTTTGACTAGCAGCACAGATACGCAGTATTTT. This sequence encodes CASSLTSSTDTQYF.

This clonotype has more than one count but fewer than ten. The gene calls are TRBV5-1 and TRBJ2-2; tentative D call: TRBD1 (5 bases). CDR1 and CDR2 (germline): SGHRS, YFSETQ. CDR3 length: 20 residues. Trimming took 4 bases from V and 2 from J, leaving 27 bases between them. The CDR3 region is CASSGAYGQLSPSNTGELFF. CDR3 nucleotides: TGCGCCAGCAGCGGGGCATACGGTCAACTTTCTCCTTCAAACACCGGGGAGCTGTTTTTT.

The V gene is TRBV11-1, the J gene TRBJ2-3; 10 bases map to TRBD1. With 4 bases clipped from V and 0 bases from J, the junction kept 7 bases outside the gene matches. The CDR3 has 17 residues. From germline, CDR1 is SGHAT and CDR2 FQDESV (reference sequence). Here the CDR3 reads CASSYPGQGPSTDTQYF. The CDR3 DNA sequence: TGTGCCAGCAGCTATCCGGGACAGGGGCCAAGCACAGATACGCAGTATTTT.

The J gene is TRBJ2-6, the V gene TRBV7-4; perhaps D is TRBD1 or TRBD2 (5 bases each). Germline V gives CDR1 SGHVT, CDR2 SQSDAQ. The germline V and J ends were trimmed by 2 bases and 1 base, with 15 bases remaining between them. The CDR3 sequence is 18 residues long. CDR3 amino acids: CASSLRGRVPSGANVLTF. The CDR3 nucleotides read TGTGCCAGCAGCTTACGGGGCAGGGTCCCTTCTGGGGCCAACGTCCTGACTTTC.

This clonotype appeared many times. The CDR3 nucleotides are TGCGCCAGCAGCCAAGACCAGGGTGGGGGCAACACCGGGGAGCTGTTTTTT. The encoded protein is CASSQDQGGGNTGELFF. This chain uses TRBV4-3 with TRBJ2-2, with D perhaps matching TRBD1 (6 bases). This CDR3 comprises 17 residues. Germline-derived CDR1 and CDR2 are LGHNA and YSLEER. V was pared by 0 bases and J by 2 bases, with 13 bases between.

This clonotype was seen only a few times. The J gene is TRBJ2-1, the V gene TRBV7-9; no clear D gene. The CDR3 has 11 residues. Trimming pared 8 bases from V and 9 bases from J, leaving 11 bases between. Germline V gives CDR1 SEHNR, CDR2 FQNEAQ (reference sequence). CDR3 loop: CASHGQSEQFF. In nucleotides, the CDR3 is TGTGCCAGCCACGGTCAAAGTGAGCAGTTCTTC.

This clonotype was seen only a few times. V gene TRBV20-1 combines with J gene TRBJ1-3, with D unclear. The CDR3 is made up of 15 amino acids. Germline-derived CDR1 and CDR2 are DFQATT and SNEGSKA (reference sequence). The V gene lost 0 bases and the J gene lost 4 bases, with 13 bases spanning the gap. CDR3 loop: CSAREPGPLGNTIYF. CDR3 bases: TGCAGTGCTAGAGAGCCGGGCCCTTTAGGAAACACCATATATTTT.

The CDR3 spells CASSFGPPGRGSNQPQHF. For the CDR3, the DNA is TGTGCCAGCAGCTTCGGTCCCCCAGGCAGGGGCAGCAATCAGCCCCAGCATTTT. The chain couples TRBV11-1 to TRBJ1-5, with D possibly being TRBD1 (6 bases). The V end lost 3 bases, the J end lost 1 base, and 19 bases lay between the germline ends. In germline, CDR1 is SGHAT, CDR2 FQDESV (reference sequence). This CDR3 is 18 amino acids long.

The rearrangement links TRBV7-9 to TRBJ2-1, with D hard to call. In germline, CDR1 is SEHNR, CDR2 FQNEAQ (reference sequence). Between the trimmed V and J ends, which lost 4 bases and 8 bases, there was a span of 21 bases. There are 16 residues in the CDR3. The CDR3 spells CASSSPGNWRIDEQFF. Here the CDR3 DNA reads TGTGCCAGCAGCTCCCCGGGCAACTGGCGAATCGATGAGCAGTTCTTC.

V and J are TRBV5-1 and TRBJ2-3; the D call may be TRBD1 or TRBD2 (5 bases each). CDR1 is SGHRS and CDR2 is YFSETQ in the germline V gene. V gave up 3 bases and J gave up 3 bases, with 11 bases separating them. The CDR3 has 14 amino acids. This CDR3 is CASSWGWGTDTQYF. The CDR3 DNA follows: TGCGCCAGCAGCTGGGGTTGGGGGACAGATACGCAGTATTTT.

This rearrangement joins TRBV7-8 to TRBJ2-1; D is ambiguous. Trimming cost V 1 base and J 6 bases, with 13 bases left between them. The germline V gene has CDR1 SGHVS and CDR2 FQNEAQ. CDR3 length: 15 amino acids. The CDR3 reads CASSLEPARPNEQFF. The CDR3 bases are TGTGCCAGCAGCTTAGAACCTGCGCGTCCCAATGAGCAGTTCTTC.

The V and J genes are TRBV7-2 and TRBJ2-7, with D tentatively TRBD2 (5 bases). The V gene's germline CDR1 is SGHTA and CDR2 FQGNSA. This CDR3 is 15 amino acids long. V was pared by 0 bases and J by 3 bases, with 12 bases between. The DNA for the CDR3 is TGTGCCAGCAGCTTAGCCCCTACTAGATACTACGAGCAGTACTTC. Translation gives CASSLAPTRYYEQYF.

The chain links TRBV6-5 to TRBJ2-7; no firm D call. Trimming removed 0 bases at V and 2 bases at J, with 8 bases between. CDR3 length: 14 amino acids. CDR1 is MNHEY and CDR2 is SVGAGI in the germline V gene. The CDR3 DNA sequence: TGTGCCAGCAGTTACTCGAGACGCCCCTACGAGCAGTACTTC. This codes for CASSYSRRPYEQYF.

For this clonotype: A far larger clone is just one base off, so this is likely a read error. This sequence joins TRBV7-8 and TRBJ2-7; 8 bases match TRBD1. Germline loops: CDR1 SGHVS, CDR2 FQNEAQ. Unmatched junction bases numbered 2, after V lost 2 bases and J lost 2 bases. The CDR3 runs 14 residues. CDR3: CASSLWTGTYEQYF. The DNA for the CDR3 is TGTGCCAGCAGCTTATGGACAGGGACCTACGAGCAGTACTTC.

This clonotype turned up a few times. This chain connects TRBV2 to TRBJ2-2; the D is unclear. The germline gives CDR1 SNHLY, CDR2 FYNNEI. The ends were cut back, 1 base at V and 2 bases at J, with 11 bases in the middle. The CDR3 is 16 amino acids. CDR3: CASSEGVALNTGELFF. CDR3 coding DNA: TGTGCCAGCAGTGAAGGTGTAGCCCTTAACACCGGGGAGCTGTTTTTT.

The chain has TRBV5-6 and TRBJ1-4, with D maybe TRBD1 (5 bases). The length of the CDR3 is 15 residues. The ends were cut back, 4 bases at V and 11 bases at J, with 21 bases in the middle. The germline V gene encodes CDR1 SGHDT and CDR2 YYEEEE. As DNA, the CDR3 is TGTGCCAGCAGCCTGGCCGGCAGGGATGATCGGAAACTGTTTTTT. Translating gives CASSLAGRDDRKLFF.